This is a list of T cell receptor beta chains from one sample in a study of blood T cell repertoires in COVID-19. Sequencing was performed with immunoSEQ multiplex PCR; in TCRdb, only in-frame clones are kept and a portion is missing. The sample contains a few hundred thousand clones, 85% of which appear only once. Sequenced input: PBMCs or T cells enriched from blood (not recorded which). Receptor source: a man in his forties who had recovered from COVID-19. Each CDR3 is given with its conserved first and last residue. A D gene is named only where the DNA matches it firmly. Size tells how often a clone was seen (once, few, many) or the class of an expanded clone, and some rows leave it out.

>NA|TRBJ2-2|TRBV28|TRBD1
CASRGGQGELFF
TGTGCCAGCAGGGGGGGACAGGGGGAACTGTTTTTT
>NA|TRBJ1-1|TRBV5-6|NA
CASSFIRENTEAFF
TGTGCCAGCAGCTTTATTCGAGAGAACACTGAAGCTTTCTTT
>NA|TRBJ2-5|TRBV5-3|NA
CARSHSTRYIAQETQYF
TGTGCCAGAAGCCACAGTACGAGATATATCGCTCAAGAGACCCAGTACTTC
>NA|TRBJ2-1|TRBV3-1/TRBV3-2|NA
CASSHLAYSYNEQFF
TGTGCCAGCAGCCACCTAGCGTACTCCTACAATGAGCAGTTCTTC
>NA|TRBJ2-3|TRBV29-1|NA
CSTTGGSTDTQYF
TGCAGCACTACGGGCGGGAGCACAGATACGCAGTATTTT
>NA|TRBJ2-5|TRBV5-6|NA
CASSTDRQETQYF
TGTGCCAGCAGTACCGACAGACAAGAGACCCAGTACTTC
>NA|TRBJ1-3|TRBV18|TRBD1
CASSPPGQGAGNTIYF
TGTGCCAGCTCACCTCCGGGACAGGGAGCTGGAAACACCATATATTTT
>NA|TRBJ2-3|TRBV5-4|TRBD2
CASSLRLAGESDTQYF
TGTGCCAGCAGCTTGAGACTAGCGGGAGAATCAGATACGCAGTATTTT
>NA|TRBJ1-2|TRBV11-2|TRBD1
CASSPTGTVYDYGYTF
TGTGCCAGCAGCCCGACCGGGACAGTTTACGACTATGGCTACACCTTC
>NA|TRBJ2-7|TRBV13|TRBD2
CASSPWGTSVYEQYF
TGTGCCAGCAGCCCCTGGGGGACTAGCGTCTACGAGCAGTACTTC
>once|TRBJ2-7|TRBV5-1|TRBD1
CASSRDRVEQYF
TGCGCCAGCAGCCGGGACAGGGTCGAGCAGTACTTC
>NA|TRBJ2-2|TRBV13|NA
CASSLGQGGDNTGELFF
TGTGCCAGCAGCTTAGGACAGGGTGGCGATAACACCGGGGAGCTGTTTTTT
>NA|TRBJ1-1|TRBV28|NA
CASSFAGEAEAFF
TGTGCCAGCAGTTTTGCGGGAGAGGCTGAAGCTTTCTTT
>NA|TRBJ2-1|TRBV29-1|TRBD1
CSVEEVDRGYEQFF
TGCAGCGTTGAAGAGGTGGACAGGGGCTATGAGCAGTTCTTC
>NA|TRBJ2-1|TRBV7-9|TRBD2
CASTDWLAGTSSYNEQFF
TGTGCCAGCACTGATTGGCTAGCGGGGACCTCCTCCTACAATGAGCAGTTCTTC
>NA|TRBJ2-1|TRBV19|NA
CASNPRDYNEQFF
TGTGCCAGTAATCCTAGAGACTACAATGAGCAGTTCTTC
>NA|TRBJ2-3|TRBV27|NA
CASSLSHTITDTQYF
TGTGCCAGCAGTTTATCTCACACCATCACAGATACGCAGTATTTT
>NA|TRBJ2-1|TRBV5-1|TRBD2
CASSGLAGAYNEQFF
TGCGCCAGCAGCGGACTAGCGGGAGCATACAATGAGCAGTTCTTC
>NA|TRBJ2-2|TRBV7-9|NA
CASSADSNTGELFF
TGTGCCAGCAGCGCGGACTCGAACACCGGGGAGCTGTTTTTT
>NA|TRBJ1-2|TRBV28|NA
CASSKGQSNYGYTF
TGTGCCAGCAGTAAAGGACAGAGTAACTATGGCTACACCTTC
>NA|TRBJ2-7|TRBV5-5|NA
CASSLDRTAQYEQYF
TGTGCCAGCAGCTTGGATCGGACAGCTCAGTACGAGCAGTACTTC
>NA|TRBJ2-3|TRBV27|NA
CASSLLAPDTQYF
TGTGCCAGCAGTTTACTAGCTCCAGATACGCAGTATTTT
>NA|TRBJ2-5|TRBV19|TRBD2
CASSGLAGAETQYF
TGTGCCAGTAGTGGTCTAGCGGGAGCAGAGACCCAGTACTTC
>NA|TRBJ1-2|TRBV10-3|TRBD1
CAIRPLGTGIHYGYTF
TGTGCCATCAGGCCCCTGGGGACAGGGATCCACTATGGCTACACCTTC
>few|TRBJ1-2|TRBV30|NA
CAWSEAPGYYGYTF
TGTGCCTGGAGTGAAGCCCCAGGGTACTATGGCTACACCTTC
>once|TRBJ1-3|TRBV5-6|TRBD1
CASSTGGSGNTIYF
TGTGCCAGCAGCACAGGGGGCTCTGGAAACACCATATATTTT
>many|TRBJ2-1|TRBV6-4|NA
CASSDRDNNEQFF
TGTGCCAGCAGTGACCGGGACAACAATGAGCAGTTCTTC
>few|TRBJ1-2|TRBV25-1|NA
CASNGGANGYTF
TGTGCCAGCAATGGGGGGGCAAATGGCTACACCTTC
>NA|TRBJ2-7|TRBV5-8|NA
CASSFRDTELYEQYF
TGTGCCAGCAGCTTCCGGGACACGGAACTTTACGAGCAGTACTTC
>NA|TRBJ2-7|TRBV19|TRBD1
CASSITGVEQYF
TGTGCCAGTAGTATTACAGGGGTCGAGCAGTACTTC
>NA|TRBJ2-2|TRBV9|TRBD2
CASSVGSGGNTGELFF
TGTGCCAGCAGCGTAGGTAGCGGGGGAAACACCGGGGAGCTGTTTTTT
>NA|TRBJ1-1|TRBV6-6|NA
CASSLGVSGTEAFF
TGTGCCAGCAGTTTGGGCGTCTCAGGCACTGAAGCTTTCTTT
>NA|TRBJ2-1|TRBV13|NA
CASSFRLGPVYEQFF
TGTGCCAGCAGCTTTCGACTGGGGCCAGTTTATGAGCAGTTCTTC
>NA|TRBJ1-6|TRBV27|NA
CASSTSLAGSLSPLHF
TGTGCCAGCAGTACTAGTCTCGCGGGGTCTCTTTCACCCCTCCACTTT
>NA|TRBJ2-1|TRBV19|TRBD1
CASSDRDLPHEQFF
TGTGCCAGTAGCGACAGGGACCTTCCCCATGAGCAGTTCTTC
>NA|TRBJ2-7|TRBV7-2|NA
CASSLAGGDEQYF
TGTGCCAGCAGCTTAGCGGGAGGCGACGAGCAGTACTTC
>few|TRBJ1-1|TRBV4-2|TRBD1
CASRRGLGTEAFF
TGTGCCAGCAGGAGGGGGCTGGGCACTGAAGCTTTCTTT
>NA|TRBJ1-4|TRBV30|NA
CAWNSGGAEKLFF
TGTGCCTGGAATTCTGGGGGCGCGGAAAAACTGTTTTTT
>NA|TRBJ2-1|TRBV3-1/TRBV3-2|NA
CATSGYRPGVLDGNEQFF
TGTGCCACCTCGGGGTATCGGCCGGGAGTCCTCGACGGCAATGAGCAGTTCTTC
>NA|TRBJ2-1|TRBV30|NA
CAWSVSGNEQFF
TGTGCCTGGAGTGTATCAGGGAATGAGCAGTTCTTC
>once|TRBJ2-2|TRBV10-3|TRBD2
CATWTSGDTGELFF
TGTGCCACCTGGACTAGCGGAGACACCGGGGAGCTGTTTTTT
>NA|TRBJ1-6|TRBV3-1/TRBV3-2|NA
CASSFGQMNSPLHF
TGTGCCAGCAGCTTTGGACAGATGAATTCACCCCTCCACTTT
>NA|TRBJ2-3|TRBV7-2|NA
CASSLAPASAGTDTQYF
TGTGCCAGCAGCTTAGCGCCGGCTAGCGCCGGCACAGATACGCAGTATTTT
>NA|TRBJ2-5|TRBV10-1|TRBD2
CASSESIAGGRETQYF
TGCGCCAGCAGTGAGTCCATAGCGGGAGGCCGGGAGACCCAGTACTTC
>NA|TRBJ2-7|TRBV5-6|NA
CASSYARGYEQYF
TGTGCCAGCAGCTACGCTCGGGGGTACGAGCAGTACTTC
>NA|TRBJ2-5|TRBV29-1|NA
CSVDVAGETQYF
TGCAGCGTTGATGTAGCCGGGGAGACCCAGTACTTC
>NA|TRBJ2-1|TRBV11-2|NA
CASSSPIARNEQFF
TGTGCCAGCAGCTCCCCTATCGCTCGCAATGAGCAGTTCTTC
>NA|TRBJ1-5|TRBV2|NA
CASSERGSTRYQPQHF
TGTGCCAGCAGTGAACGGGGGTCTACCCGCTATCAGCCCCAGCATTTT
>NA|TRBJ2-2|TRBV3-1/TRBV3-2|TRBD2
CASSPDSHRLAGGINTGELFF
TGTGCCAGCAGCCCCGATTCTCACCGCCTAGCGGGAGGGATAAACACCGGGGAGCTGTTTTTT
>NA|TRBJ2-5|TRBV7-9|NA
CASSLVSLSKRNQYF
TGTGCCAGCAGCTTAGTGTCCTTATCCAAGAGAAACCAGTACTTC
>NA|TRBJ2-7|TRBV27|TRBD1
CASSRTGRYEQYF
TGTGCCAGCAGTCGGACAGGGCGCTACGAGCAGTACTTC
>NA|TRBJ2-7|TRBV28|TRBD2
CASSSPGTSGYEQYF
TGTGCCAGCAGTTCCCCCGGGACTAGCGGGTACGAGCAGTACTTC
>NA|TRBJ2-7|TRBV11-3|TRBD2
CASSYRLAGGNYEQYF
TGTGCCAGCAGCTACAGACTAGCGGGAGGGAACTACGAGCAGTACTTC